The rows below give T cell receptor beta chains drawn from one sample of a study of T cell responses to AZD1222 COVID-19 vaccine. This table comes from immunoSEQ multiplex PCR, and its TCRdb copy is limited to in-frame clones, with some not included. The sample has some 120,000 clones, roughly 91% seen once. This specimen consisted of peripheral blood, obtained on day 0 of AZD1222 vaccination. The receptors were sampled from an adult in good health. CDR3s leave out the opening cysteine and the closing phenylalanine or tryptophan. A D gene is named only where the DNA matches it firmly.

J: TRBJ2-3; D: .; V: TRBV2; CDR3: ASRVVRSTDTQY
J: TRBJ2-7; D: .; V: TRBV18; CDR3: ASSRDGTYEQY
J: TRBJ1-1; D: .; V: TRBV9; CDR3: ASSENLNTEAF
J: TRBJ2-3; D: .; V: TRBV2; CDR3: ASSDGGIGGIPKH
J: TRBJ1-2; D: TRBD1; V: TRBV6-5; CDR3: ASSYWGQSQERGYT
J: TRBJ1-2; D: .; V: TRBV5-1; CDR3: ASSHRVASDGYT
J: TRBJ2-2; D: .; V: TRBV7-9; CDR3: ASGGALGELF
J: TRBJ1-2; D: TRBD1; V: TRBV30; CDR3: AWSWGQGNGYT
J: TRBJ1-1; D: .; V: TRBV18; CDR3: ASSPATNTEAF
J: TRBJ2-2; D: .; V: TRBV7-2; CDR3: ASSFPGDTGELF